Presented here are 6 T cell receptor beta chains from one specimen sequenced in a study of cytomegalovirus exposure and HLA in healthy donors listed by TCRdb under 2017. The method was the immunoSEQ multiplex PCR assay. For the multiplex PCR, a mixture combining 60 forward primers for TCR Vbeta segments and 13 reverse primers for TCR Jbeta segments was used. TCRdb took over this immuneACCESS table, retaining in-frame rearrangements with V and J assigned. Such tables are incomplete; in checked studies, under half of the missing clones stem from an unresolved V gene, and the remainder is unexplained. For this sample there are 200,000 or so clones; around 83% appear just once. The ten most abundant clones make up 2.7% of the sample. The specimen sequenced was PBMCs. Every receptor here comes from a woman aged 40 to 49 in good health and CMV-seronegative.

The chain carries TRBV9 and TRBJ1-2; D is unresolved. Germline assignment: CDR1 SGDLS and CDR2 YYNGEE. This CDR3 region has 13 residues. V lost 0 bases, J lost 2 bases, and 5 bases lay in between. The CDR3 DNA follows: TGTGCCAGCAGCGTAGGAGGGAACTATGGCTACACCTTC. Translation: CASSVGGNYGYTF.

CDR3 region: CASSSKVNRDNEQFF. The CDR3 nucleotides read TGTGCCAGCAGCTCCAAAGTTAATCGGGACAATGAGCAGTTCTTC. The chain carries TRBV7-8 and TRBJ2-1; the D is unclear. V gave up 4 bases and J gave up 5 bases, with 15 bases separating them. The V gene's germline CDR1 is SGHVS and CDR2 FQNEAQ. The CDR3 loop spans 15 amino acids. Together with reference TRBV7-8 and TRBJ2-1, the CDR3 gives the full variable domain: GAGVSQSPRYKVAKRGQDVALRCDPISGHVSLFWYQQALGQGPEFLTYFQNEAQLDKSGLPSDRFFAERPEGSVSTLKIQRTQQEDSAVYLCASSSKVNRDNEQFFGPGTRLTVL.

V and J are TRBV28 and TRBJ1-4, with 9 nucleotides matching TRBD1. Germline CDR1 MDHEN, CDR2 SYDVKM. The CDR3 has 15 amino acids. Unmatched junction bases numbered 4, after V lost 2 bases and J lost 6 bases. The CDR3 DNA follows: TGTGCCAGCAGTTTAGGGACAGGGATGGATGAAAAACTGTTTTTT. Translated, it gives CASSLGTGMDEKLFF.

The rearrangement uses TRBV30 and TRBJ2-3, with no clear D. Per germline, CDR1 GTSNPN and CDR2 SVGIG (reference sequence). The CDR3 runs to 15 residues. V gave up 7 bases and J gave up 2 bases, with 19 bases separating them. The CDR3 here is CASSIGQRYTDTQYF. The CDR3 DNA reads TGTGCCTCCTCGATTGGGCAGAGATACACAGATACGCAGTATTTT.

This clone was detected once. In DNA, the CDR3 is TGTGCCAGCAGCCCCCGTCCGGGAGGGTTCTACGAGCAGTACTTC. Its protein is CASSPRPGGFYEQYF. This sequence joins TRBV7-3 and TRBJ2-7; the match to TRBD2 covers 8 bases. This CDR3 is built from 15 residues. Trimming removed 5 bases from V and 3 bases from J; junction bases left unmatched: 9. The V gene's germline CDR1 is SGHTA and CDR2 FQGTGA.

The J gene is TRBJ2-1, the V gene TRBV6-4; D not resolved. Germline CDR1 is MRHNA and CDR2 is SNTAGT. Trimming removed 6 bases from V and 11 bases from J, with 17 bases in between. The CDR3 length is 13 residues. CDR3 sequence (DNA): TGTGCCAGCAGAGACCCTAAGGAGAGAAAGCAGTTCTTC. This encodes CASRDPKERKQFF.